This T cell receptor beta chain was recorded in a study of T cells in Graves' hyperthyroidism and ophthalmopathy. Amplified TCR beta CDR3 regions derived from RNA transcripts. TCR CDR3 underwent first-round RT-PCR with the HTBI primer set. Each CDR3 protein is one row after TCRdb ran MiXCR on the multiplex PCR reads. Here the sample spans 600,000 to 750,000 distinct CDR3 sequences, approximately 15% being singletons. Per germline, CDR1 MNHEY and CDR2 SVGEGT. This CDR3 is built from 18 residues. The V and J ends lost 2 bases and 6 bases, in that order; junction bases with no gene match: 13. Absence of ophthalmopathy progression within 18 months defined stable Graves' hyperthyroidism. The source of the PBMCs was over 8.5 ml of fresh peripheral blood.

V gene TRBV6-2 or TRBV6-3 combines with J gene TRBJ2-3, with 11 positions matching TRBD2. The sequencing input was blood. The TCR was taken from a man aged 50 to 60 with Graves' hyperthyroidism. This CDR3 is CASSYLLESSGRKDTQYF. CDR3 in DNA: TGTGCCAGCAGTTACCTTCTGGAGTCTAGCGGGAGGAAGGATACGCAGTATTTT.